Below, 20 T cell receptor beta chains from the same sample are listed, as sequenced in a study of T cell responses to AZD1222 COVID-19 vaccine. Profiling relied on immunoSEQ multiplex PCR, and the TCRdb table lists in-frame clones only, not all of them. The table records 70,000 to 95,000 clones, around 93% of them present only once. Sample: peripheral blood, taken 28 days after the second AZD1222 dose. Receptor source: an adult who received the AZD1222 COVID-19 vaccine.

This clone has a single count. V gene TRBV6-5 combines with J gene TRBJ2-7; no definite D call. Germline V gene data show CDR1 as MNHEY and CDR2 as SVGAGI. V lost 7 bases and J 5 bases, leaving 18 bases between the germline ends. This CDR3 contains 14 residues. This chain's CDR3 is CASTQETPLDEQYF. The CDR3 nucleotides are TGTGCCAGCACCCAGGAGACTCCTTTAGACGAGCAGTACTTC.

The gene calls are TRBV18 and TRBJ1-5; no firm D call. CDR1 and CDR2 from the germline V gene are KGHSH and LQKENI. The CDR3 loop spans 16 amino acids. V was clipped by 2 bases and J by 1 base, with 12 bases between them. CDR3 DNA sequence: TGTGCCAGCTCACCAATGGTCCAGGAAAGCAATCAGCCCCAGCATTTT. This sequence encodes CASSPMVQESNQPQHF.

The J gene is TRBJ2-2, the V gene TRBV7-3; 8 nucleotides line up with TRBD1. The CDR3 is made up of 15 amino acids. The germline gives CDR1 SGHTA, CDR2 FQGTGA. Germline trimming cut 4 bases from V and 3 bases from J; bases unmatched to any gene: 4. The CDR3 bases are TGTGCCAGCAGCTCGACAGGGGCAGACACCGGGGAGCTGTTTTTT. This encodes CASSSTGADTGELFF.

This clone has just one count. This chain links TRBV20-1 with TRBJ2-5; 9 bases are a match to TRBD2. Germline CDR1 and CDR2: DFQATT and SNEGSKA (reference sequence). V was pared by 3 bases and J by 2 bases, with 1 base of the junction left unmatched. The CDR3 has 13 amino acids. The CDR3 DNA reads as TGCAGTGCTAGTACTAGCGGGCAAGAGACCCAGTACTTC. This encodes CSASTSGQETQYF.

The chain has TRBV28 and TRBJ2-1; either TRBD1 or TRBD2 may fit D (5 bases each). Trimming shortened V by 6 bases and J by 0 bases, and 18 bases separated the two germline ends. Germline-derived CDR1 and CDR2 are MDHEN and SYDVKM. The CDR3 runs 17 residues. CDR3 protein: CASSRHRDASSYNEQFF. The CDR3 DNA is TGTGCCAGCAGCCGTCACCGGGACGCCAGCTCCTACAATGAGCAGTTCTTC.

This clone was recorded only once. The chain has TRBV5-1 and TRBJ2-1; 7 positions agree with TRBD2. The V gene's germline CDR1 is SGHRS and CDR2 YFSETQ. CDR3 length equals 14 residues. Unmatched junction bases numbered 13, after V lost 6 bases and J lost 10 bases. The CDR3 protein is CASMGGAGEGEQFF. In nucleotides, the CDR3 is TGCGCCAGCATGGGTGGGGCGGGAGAAGGCGAGCAGTTCTTC.

The chain links TRBV5-1 to TRBJ2-7; D ambiguous. This CDR3 has 13 residues. Trimming left V 2 bases short and J 6 bases short, with 12 bases between. Germline V gene lookup returns CDR1 SGHRS and CDR2 YFSETQ. CDR3 amino acids: CASSLEVVREQYF. The CDR3, as DNA: TGCGCCAGCAGCTTAGAAGTAGTCCGCGAGCAGTACTTC.

The chain has TRBV7-3 and TRBJ1-4; 8 bases match TRBD1. With 5 bases clipped from V and 0 bases from J, the junction kept 2 bases outside the gene matches. Per germline, CDR1 SGHTA and CDR2 FQGTGA. The CDR3 has 15 amino acids. DNA of the CDR3: TGTGCCAGCAGCCCGACAGGGGCAACTAATGAAAAACTGTTTTTT. This translates into CASSPTGATNEKLFF.

This rearrangement joins TRBV7-2 to TRBJ1-2, with 8 bases lining up with TRBD1. J was trimmed by 8 bases and V by 5 bases; bases with no gene match: 10. CDR3 length: 14 residues. The V gene's germline CDR1 is SGHTA and CDR2 FQGNSA. This chain's CDR3 is CASSTGQGVGGYTF. The CDR3 region has the DNA TGTGCCAGCAGCACCGGACAGGGAGTGGGGGGCTACACCTTC.

The chain carries TRBV5-1 and TRBJ2-7, with 9 bases lining up with TRBD1. The CDR3 is 15 residues long. Germline V lookup: CDR1 SGHRS, CDR2 YFSETQ. Trimming at V came to 2 bases and at J to 5 bases, leaving 8 bases not matched to a gene. The CDR3 sequence is CASSFAGDRVDEQYF. The CDR3 DNA sequence: TGCGCCAGCAGCTTCGCCGGGGACAGGGTCGACGAGCAGTACTTC.

This chain connects TRBV28 to TRBJ1-2; tentatively, D is TRBD1 (5 bases). This CDR3 spans 15 amino acids. The ends were cut back, 2 bases at V and 3 bases at J, with 13 bases in the middle. The germline V gene has CDR1 MDHEN and CDR2 SYDVKM. The DNA of the CDR3 is TGTGCCAGCAGTTTAGCGGCCGGGGGAGACTATGGCTACACCTTC. Amino acid sequence: CASSLAAGGDYGYTF.

The V and J genes are TRBV5-8 and TRBJ1-5; a weak D match, TRBD1 (6 bases). Trimming took off 4 bases at V and 7 bases at J, with 12 bases between the two ends. Per germline, CDR1 SGHTS and CDR2 YDEGEE. The CDR3 consists of 13 residues. CDR3 region: CASSLQGRQPQHF. The CDR3 DNA reads as TGTGCCAGCAGCCTACAGGGTAGACAGCCCCAGCATTTT.

The chain links TRBV6-1 to TRBJ1-2; 8 nucleotides match TRBD1. Trimming cost V 2 bases and J 5 bases; bases outside gene matches: 10. The CDR3 is 16 amino acids. Germline V gene lookup returns CDR1 MNHNS and CDR2 SASEGT. CDR3 nucleotide sequence: TGTGCCAGCAGTGAATTTTGGACAGGGATTAATTATGGCTACACCTTC. Its protein product is CASSEFWTGINYGYTF.

This chain connects TRBV2 to TRBJ1-2; 7 bases are shared with TRBD1. Germline CDR1 reads SNHLY; CDR2 reads FYNNEI. This CDR3 is 14 amino acids long. Trimming removed 4 bases from V and 2 bases from J; junction bases left unmatched: 4. Here the CDR3 DNA reads TGTGCCAGCAGTGTTCGAGGGGGCAACTATGGCTACACCTTC. Encoded protein: CASSVRGGNYGYTF. Combining the CDR3 with reference TRBV2 and TRBJ1-2 gives the whole variable domain EPEVTQTPSHQVTQMGQEVILRCVPISNHLYFYWYRQILGQKVEFLVSFYNNEISEKSEIFDDQFSVERPDGSNFTLKIRSTKLEDSAMYFCASSVRGGNYGYTFGSGTRLTVV.

The chain couples TRBV4-3 to TRBJ2-7; no reliable D call. Germline CDR1 LGHNA, CDR2 YSLEER. V lost 0 bases to trimming and J lost 5 bases, with 8 bases between them. The CDR3 is made up of 13 amino acids. This CDR3 is CASSQDGSNEQYF. Written as DNA, the CDR3 is TGCGCCAGCAGCCAAGATGGGTCAAACGAGCAGTACTTC.

The chain uses TRBV3-1 (or the pseudogene TRBV3-2) and TRBJ1-1; tentative D call: TRBD1 (5 bases). The germline V gene encodes CDR1 LGHDT and CDR2 YNNKEL (reference sequence). CDR3 length equals 13 residues. V lost 1 base and J 13 bases, leaving 16 bases between the germline ends. The CDR3 DNA sequence: TGTGCCAGCAGCCAAGCACGCGGGGGTCGGGGTTTCTTT. Its translation is CASSQARGGRGFF.

V usage is TRBV18 and J usage is TRBJ2-7; 10 bases line up with TRBD1. There are 14 residues in the CDR3. The V and J ends lost 6 bases and 6 bases, in that order; junction bases with no gene match: 8. The germline V gene has CDR1 KGHSH and CDR2 LQKENI. CDR3 in amino acids: CASSPRDRGREQYF. CDR3 sequence (DNA): TGTGCCAGCTCCCCCCGGGACAGGGGTCGCGAGCAGTACTTC.

This clone appeared a few times. The chain uses TRBV7-9 and TRBJ2-5; possibly TRBD2 for D (5 bases). CDR3 length: 17 amino acids. Per germline, CDR1 SEHNR and CDR2 FQNEAQ (reference sequence). Trimming removed 1 base from V and 1 base from J, with 16 bases in between. The CDR3 is CASSLGAQGSGQETQYF. In DNA, the CDR3 is TGTGCCAGCAGCTTAGGTGCGCAAGGGAGTGGCCAAGAGACCCAGTACTTC.

The chain carries TRBV30 and TRBJ1-1, with TRBD1 matching 10 bases. Germline V gives CDR1 GTSNPN, CDR2 SVGIG (reference sequence). The CDR3 loop spans 14 amino acids. The J segment lost 11 bases and the V segment lost 4 bases, leaving 13 bases of the junction unmatched. The CDR3 loop reads CAWTAGTGVGRAFF. The CDR3 bases are TGTGCCTGGACCGCCGGGACAGGGGTCGGTCGGGCTTTCTTT.

The chain joins TRBV7-2 to TRBJ1-2; D gene unclear. The germline gives CDR1 SGHTA, CDR2 FQGNSA. The CDR3 loop spans 14 amino acids. Trimming removed 1 base at V and 5 bases at J, with 11 bases between. In nucleotides, the CDR3 is TGTGCCAGCAGCTTAGGCGGTCGGTTATATGGCTACACCTTC. Its protein product is CASSLGGRLYGYTF.